The sequence of this TCR beta chain was determined in a study of blood T cell repertoires in COVID-19. In the study overall: Specimens from acute and convalescent COVID-19 originated in the United States, Italy and Spain. Nucleic acid was either cDNA or gDNA, and it came from T cells, B-cell-depleted T cells, or PBMCs.

Trimming at V came to 2 bases and at J to 5 bases, leaving 7 bases not matched to a gene. The CDR3 totals 16 residues. Per the germline V gene, CDR1 is SGHTA and CDR2 is FQGNSA. Authors' processing steps: From reference gene primer amplification, estimates of nucleated cell counts were derived. The table came from immunoSEQ multiplex PCR; TCRdb's copy has only in-frame clones and leaves some out. V, J and clone size reflect that table, while D and trimming were determined from the DNA. Among fewer than 80,000 clones, 80% to 95% were seen once, and the ten largest hold 5.5% to 6%. Source material: peripheral blood. The source is a human donor in a cohort sampled during active COVID-19. The V gene is TRBV7-2, the J gene TRBJ1-3; 9 bases fit TRBD1. DNA of the CDR3: TGTGCCAGCAGCTTAACAGGGGGCCAATTTAGAAACACCATATATTTT. Residues: CASSLTGGQFRNTIYF.